This TCR beta chain was retrieved from a study of human T cells and chemical hapten exposure. Broader study findings: The study found expanded TCRs formed significantly more large CDR3 similarity clusters than controls.

The V gene's germline CDR1 is SGHRS and CDR2 YFSETQ. The CDR3 sequence is 15 residues long. Trimming took 4 bases from V and 6 from J; bases not matched to a gene: 3. This sample's time point: patch test 1, 2 weeks after DPC sensitization. Treatment specified: therapeutic diphenylcyclopropenone sensitization with weekly scalp DPC. It was from unfractionated whole blood that total RNA was extracted. Individual cDNA molecules had unique molecular identifiers attached to them by the library. Original processing notes: Ranging from roughly 23,224 to 750,000, TCR counts per sample had a median value of 95,638. Each CDR3 protein gets one entry after TCRdb re-called the RACE reads with MiXCR. TCRdb, not the authors, supplied the V and J calls. The sample gives under 40,000 distinct CDR3 sequences, over 5.5% of which show up once; about 10% is in the top ten. There are a few counts of this clonotype. The antigen is unknown.

The sample was whole blood, taken in connection with sensitization to the hapten diphenylcyclopropenone (DPC). The receptor comes from a woman under 40 with alopecia areata. Some clones in this sample may be carry-over from other donors' samples. This chain links TRBV5-1 with TRBJ1-6, with TRBD1 identical over 11 bases. The CDR3 is CASSIGTGGNSPLHF. Written as DNA, the CDR3 is TGCGCCAGCAGCATCGGGACAGGGGGTAATTCACCCCTCCACTTT. The full variable domain, rest sourced from reference TRBV5-1 and TRBJ1-6, is KAGVTQTPRYLIKTRGQQVTLSCSPISGHRSVSWYQQTPGQGLQFLFEYFSETQRNKGNFPGRFSGRQFSNSRSEMNVSTLELGDSALYLCASSIGTGGNSPLHFGNGTRLTVT.